The entry below gives a single TCR beta chain sequence along with its context. The CDR3 totals 13 residues. V lost 2 bases and J lost 7, with 11 bases in between. Germline CDR1 reads SEHNR; CDR2 reads FQNEAQ (reference sequence). Only in-frame clones appear in the TCRdb table, and some are missing; sequencing was by immunoSEQ multiplex PCR. The sample carries 270,000 or so clones, about 88% recorded once. The entry originates in a study of blood T cell repertoires in COVID-19. Overall study context: There were acute and convalescent COVID-19 samples, and they came from the United States, Italy and Spain. PBMCs, B-cell-depleted T cells, or T cells were the source of the cDNA or gDNA that made up the material.

The sample taken for sequencing was peripheral blood. The TCR originated in a woman in her 40s who had recovered from COVID-19. The chain is built from TRBV7-9 and TRBJ1-2, with D possibly being TRBD1 (5 bases). The DNA of the CDR3 is TGTGCCAGCAGCTTATCACAGGCGTTTGGCTACACCTTC. Protein sequence: CASSLSQAFGYTF.